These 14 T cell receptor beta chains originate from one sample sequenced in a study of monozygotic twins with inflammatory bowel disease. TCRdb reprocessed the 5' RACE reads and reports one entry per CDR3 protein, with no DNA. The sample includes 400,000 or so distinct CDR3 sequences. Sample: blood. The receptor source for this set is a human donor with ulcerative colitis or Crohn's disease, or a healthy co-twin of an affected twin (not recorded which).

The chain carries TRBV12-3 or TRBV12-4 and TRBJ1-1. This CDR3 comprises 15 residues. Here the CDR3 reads CASSLDIGGSTEAFF.

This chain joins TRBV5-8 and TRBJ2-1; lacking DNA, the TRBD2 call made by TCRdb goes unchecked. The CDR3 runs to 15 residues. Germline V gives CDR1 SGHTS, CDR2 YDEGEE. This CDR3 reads CASSRGAGVTNEQFF. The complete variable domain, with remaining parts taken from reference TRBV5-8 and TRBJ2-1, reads EAGVTQSPTHLIKTRGQQATLRCSPISGHTSVYWYQQALGLGLQFLLWYDEGEERNRGNFPPRFSGRQFPNYSSELNVNALELEDSALYLCASSRGAGVTNEQFFGPGTRLTVL.

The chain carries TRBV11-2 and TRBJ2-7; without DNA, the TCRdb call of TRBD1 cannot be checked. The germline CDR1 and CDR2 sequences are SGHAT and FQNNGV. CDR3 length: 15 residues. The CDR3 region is CASSFLGQLTYEQYF.

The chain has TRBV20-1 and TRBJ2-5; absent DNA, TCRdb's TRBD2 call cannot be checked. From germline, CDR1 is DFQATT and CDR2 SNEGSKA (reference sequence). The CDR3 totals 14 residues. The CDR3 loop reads CSASMAGIQETQYF.

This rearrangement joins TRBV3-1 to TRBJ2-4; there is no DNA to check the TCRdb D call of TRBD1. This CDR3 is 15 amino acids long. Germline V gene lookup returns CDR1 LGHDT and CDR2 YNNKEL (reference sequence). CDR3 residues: CASSQDVRVDIIQYF.

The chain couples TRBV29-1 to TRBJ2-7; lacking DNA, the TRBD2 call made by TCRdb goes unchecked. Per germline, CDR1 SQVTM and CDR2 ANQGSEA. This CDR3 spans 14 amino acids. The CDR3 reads CSVRLGLSSYEQYF.

CDR3 residues: CASSPQALSATNEKLFF. The gene calls are TRBV18 and TRBJ1-4. The CDR3 runs 17 residues. The germline gives CDR1 KGHSH, CDR2 LQKENI.

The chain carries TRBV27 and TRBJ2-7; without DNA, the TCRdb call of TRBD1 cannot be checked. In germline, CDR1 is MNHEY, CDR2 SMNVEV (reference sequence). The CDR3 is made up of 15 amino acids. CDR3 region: CASKLTGQGWNEQYF.

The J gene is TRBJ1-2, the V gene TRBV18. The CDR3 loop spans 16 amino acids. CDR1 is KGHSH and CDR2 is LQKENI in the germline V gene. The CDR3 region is CASSPPVSERSYGYTF.

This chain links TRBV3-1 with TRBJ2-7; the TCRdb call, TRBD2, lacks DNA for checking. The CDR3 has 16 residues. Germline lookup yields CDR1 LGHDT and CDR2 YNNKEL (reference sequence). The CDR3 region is CASSPDRSSGSYEQYF.

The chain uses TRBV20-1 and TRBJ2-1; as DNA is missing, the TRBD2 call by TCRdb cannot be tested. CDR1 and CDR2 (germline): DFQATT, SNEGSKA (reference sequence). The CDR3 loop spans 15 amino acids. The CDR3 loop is CSAYPGIAGAYEQFF.

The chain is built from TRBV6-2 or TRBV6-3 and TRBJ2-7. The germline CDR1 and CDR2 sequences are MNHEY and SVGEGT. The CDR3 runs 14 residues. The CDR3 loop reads CASSTSNLPYEQYF.

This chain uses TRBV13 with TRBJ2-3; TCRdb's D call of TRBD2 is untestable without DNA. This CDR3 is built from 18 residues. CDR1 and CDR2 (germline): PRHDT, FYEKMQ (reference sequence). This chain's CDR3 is CASSFISGGAGWTDTQYF.

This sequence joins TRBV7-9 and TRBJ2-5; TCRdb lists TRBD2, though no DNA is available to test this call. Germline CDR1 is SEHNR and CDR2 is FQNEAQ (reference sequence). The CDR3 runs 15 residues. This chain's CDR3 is CASSSGTSEGETQYF. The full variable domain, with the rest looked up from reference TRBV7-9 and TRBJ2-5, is DTGVSQNPRHKITKRGQNVTFRCDPISEHNRLYWYRQTLGQGPEFLTYFQNEAQLEKSRLLSDRFSAERPKGSFSTLEIQRTEQGDSAMYLCASSSGTSEGETQYFGPGTRLLVL.